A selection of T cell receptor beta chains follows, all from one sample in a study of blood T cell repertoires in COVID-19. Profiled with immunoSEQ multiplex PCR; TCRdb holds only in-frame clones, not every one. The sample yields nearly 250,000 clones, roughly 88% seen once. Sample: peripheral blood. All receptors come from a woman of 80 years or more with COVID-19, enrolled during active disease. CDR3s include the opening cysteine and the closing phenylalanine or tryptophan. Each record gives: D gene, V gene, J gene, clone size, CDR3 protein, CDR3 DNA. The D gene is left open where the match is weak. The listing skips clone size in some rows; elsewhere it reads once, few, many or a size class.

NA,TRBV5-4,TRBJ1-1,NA,CASSQSTLTEAFF,TGTGCCAGCAGCCAGTCGACTCTCACTGAAGCTTTCTTT
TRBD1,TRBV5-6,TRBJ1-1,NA,CASSSPTGVTEAFF,TGTGCCAGCAGCAGCCCGACAGGGGTCACTGAAGCTTTCTTT
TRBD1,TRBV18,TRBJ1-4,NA,CASSPRDSQWEKLFF,TGTGCCAGCTCACCACGGGACAGCCAATGGGAAAAACTGTTTTTT
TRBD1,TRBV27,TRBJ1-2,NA,CASSLSPRGTANYGYTF,TGTGCCAGCAGTTTATCGCCCCGGGGGACAGCTAACTATGGCTACACCTTC
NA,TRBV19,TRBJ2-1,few,CASSLTSGTGRNEQFF,TGTGCCAGTAGCCTAACTAGCGGGACAGGGCGGAATGAGCAGTTCTTC
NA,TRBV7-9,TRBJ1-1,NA,CASSLTELNTEAFF,TGTGCCAGCAGCTTGACAGAATTGAACACTGAAGCTTTCTTT
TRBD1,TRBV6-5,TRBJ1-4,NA,CASRTGGSYEKLFF,TGTGCCAGTAGGACAGGGGGGTCCTATGAAAAACTGTTTTTT
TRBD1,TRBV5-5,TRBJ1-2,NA,CASSVGQGSYGYTF,TGTGCCAGCAGCGTCGGACAGGGCTCCTATGGCTACACCTTC
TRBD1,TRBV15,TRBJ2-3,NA,CATSSPTGGADTQYF,TGTGCCACCAGCAGCCCGACAGGGGGCGCAGATACGCAGTATTTT
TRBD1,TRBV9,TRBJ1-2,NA,CASSPGQGFNYGYTF,TGTGCCAGCAGTCCCGGACAGGGCTTTAACTATGGCTACACCTTC
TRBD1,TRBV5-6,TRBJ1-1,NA,CASSSTGGTEAFF,TGTGCCAGCAGCTCGACAGGGGGCACTGAAGCTTTCTTT
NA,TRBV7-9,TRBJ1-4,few,CASSPPGGWNEKLFF,TGTGCCAGCAGCCCCCCGGGGGGGTGGAATGAAAAACTGTTTTTT
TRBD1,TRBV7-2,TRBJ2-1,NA,CASSKGDRAEQFF,TGTGCCAGCAGCAAAGGAGACAGGGCTGAGCAGTTCTTC
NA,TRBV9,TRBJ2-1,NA,CASSSSGPRQFF,TGTGCCAGCAGCAGTAGCGGACCCAGGCAGTTCTTC
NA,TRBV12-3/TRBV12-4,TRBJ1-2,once,CASSLEGSGYTF,TGTGCCAGCAGTTTAGAGGGGTCTGGCTACACCTTC
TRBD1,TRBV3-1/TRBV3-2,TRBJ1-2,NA,CASAGTGYGYTF,TGTGCCAGCGCCGGGACAGGCTATGGCTACACCTTC
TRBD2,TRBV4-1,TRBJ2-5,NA,CAAGGGALGETQYF,TGCGCCGCGGGAGGGGGGGCCTTGGGAGAGACCCAGTACTTC
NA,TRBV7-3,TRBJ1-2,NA,CASSMGRYNGYTF,TGTGCCAGCAGCATGGGGCGATATAATGGCTACACCTTC
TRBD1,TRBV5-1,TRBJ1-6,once,CASSSRTGNSSPLHF,TGCGCCAGCAGCTCCCGGACAGGGAATAGTTCACCCCTCCACTTT
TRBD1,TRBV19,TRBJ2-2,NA,CASKPGQENTGELFF,TGTGCCAGTAAGCCGGGACAGGAGAACACCGGGGAGCTGTTTTTT
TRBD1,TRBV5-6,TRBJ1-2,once,CASSLNRDRVSYGYTF,TGTGCCAGCAGCTTGAACCGGGACAGGGTATCCTATGGCTACACCTTC
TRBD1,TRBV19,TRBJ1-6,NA,CASSNRGSGNSPLHF,TGTGCCAGTAGCAACAGGGGGTCGGGTAATTCACCCCTCCACTTT
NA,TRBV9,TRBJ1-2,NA,CASSVEASFYGYTF,TGTGCCAGCAGCGTAGAAGCAAGCTTCTATGGCTACACCTTC
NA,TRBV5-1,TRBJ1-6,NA,CASSLADGSSYNSPLHF,TGCGCCAGCAGCTTGGCCGACGGGAGCTCCTATAATTCACCCCTCCACTTT
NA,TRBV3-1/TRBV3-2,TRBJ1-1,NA,CASSQGRATEAFF,TGTGCCAGCAGCCAGGGGAGGGCCACTGAAGCTTTCTTT
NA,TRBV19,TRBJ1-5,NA,CASTPRVGPQHF,TGTGCCAGTACCCCCAGGGTGGGCCCTCAGCATTTT
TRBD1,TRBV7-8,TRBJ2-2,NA,CASSLAPLRDRAGELFF,TGTGCCAGCAGCTTAGCCCCCCTGCGGGACAGGGCCGGGGAGCTGTTTTTT
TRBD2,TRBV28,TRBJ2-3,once,CASRVGTTLRTDTQYF,TGTGCCAGCAGGGTCGGGACTACCCTAAGAACAGATACGCAGTATTTT
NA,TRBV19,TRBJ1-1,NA,CASSEHRNTEAFF,TGTGCCAGTAGTGAGCACAGGAACACTGAAGCTTTCTTT
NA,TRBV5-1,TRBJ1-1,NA,CASSFRGMNTEAFF,TGCGCCAGCAGCTTTCGGGGTATGAACACTGAAGCTTTCTTT
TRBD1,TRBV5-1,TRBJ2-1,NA,CASSLTGQGANEQFF,TGCGCCAGCAGCTTAACCGGACAGGGGGCAAATGAGCAGTTCTTC
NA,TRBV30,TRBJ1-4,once,CASRQQGNEKLFF,TGTGCCTCCAGACAGCAAGGCAATGAAAAACTGTTTTTT
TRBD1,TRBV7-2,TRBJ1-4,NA,CASSSHRGPAEKLFF,TGTGCCAGCAGTTCCCACAGGGGGCCCGCGGAAAAACTGTTTTTT
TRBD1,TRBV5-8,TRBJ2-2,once,CASSPDRGPTGELFF,TGTGCCAGCAGCCCGGACAGGGGGCCCACCGGGGAGCTGTTTTTT
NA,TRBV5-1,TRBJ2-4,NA,CASSLGTTAKNIQYF,TGCGCCAGCAGCTTGGGGACAACAGCCAAAAACATTCAGTACTTC
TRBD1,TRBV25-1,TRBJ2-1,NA,CASSGPGTGSYNEQFF,TGTGCCAGCAGTGGTCCGGGGACAGGGTCCTACAATGAGCAGTTCTTC
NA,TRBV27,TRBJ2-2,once,CASSWGGSGDTGELFF,TGTGCCAGCAGTTGGGGGGGCTCAGGGGACACCGGGGAGCTGTTTTTT